Listed below are T cell receptor beta chains from one sample, sequenced in a study of cytomegalovirus exposure and HLA in healthy donors. Sequenced by immunoSEQ multiplex PCR; TCRdb stores in-frame clones only, minus some. This table lists around 150,000 clones. Sequenced sample: PBMCs. These receptors were obtained from a woman aged 60-75 years in good health and CMV-seronegative. The CDR3 runs from the conserved cysteine through the conserved F or W. A D gene is named only where the DNA matches it firmly.

CDR3	DNA	J	V	D
CASSPLWAGNTEAFF	TGTGCCAGCAGCCCGCTGTGGGCGGGGAACACTGAAGCTTTCTTT	TRBJ1-1	TRBV7-9	-
CASSVAQQETQYF	TGTGCCAGCAGCGTAGCACAGCAAGAGACCCAGTACTTC	TRBJ2-5	TRBV9	-
CASSSTSGGPYEQYF	TGTGCCAGCAGTTCCACTAGCGGGGGCCCCTACGAGCAGTACTTC	TRBJ2-7	TRBV6-5	TRBD2
CASTSLLQGETPLHF	TGTGCCAGCACCAGTCTGCTGCAGGGGGAGACACCCCTCCACTTT	TRBJ1-6	TRBV2	TRBD1
CASSYSGTGGPYEQYF	TGTGCCAGCAGTTACTCTGGGACAGGGGGGCCCTACGAGCAGTACTTC	TRBJ2-7	TRBV6-5	TRBD1
CASTSPRDGNTIYF	TGTGCCAGCACCTCTCCGAGAGATGGAAACACCATATATTTT	TRBJ1-3	TRBV7-3	-
CASGFPQGTEAFF	TGTGCTAGTGGTTTCCCACAGGGCACTGAAGCTTTCTTT	TRBJ1-1	TRBV12-5	-
CASSQQGGTGNTIYF	TGCGCCAGCAGCCAACAGGGGGGCACTGGAAACACCATATATTTT	TRBJ1-3	TRBV5-1	TRBD1
CASSPTGEGQFF	TGTGCCAGCAGCCCGACAGGGGAAGGACAGTTCTTC	TRBJ2-1	TRBV11-1	TRBD1
CASSPGQADQPQHF	TGTGCCAGCAGTCCGGGACAGGCGGATCAGCCCCAGCATTTT	TRBJ1-5	TRBV2	TRBD1
CASSPGTGGSGQPQHF	TGTGCCAGCAGTCCCGGTACAGGGGGCTCGGGTCAGCCCCAGCATTTT	TRBJ1-5	TRBV28	TRBD1
CASSLLGRNYGYTF	TGTGCCAGCAGCTTATTGGGCAGAAACTATGGCTACACCTTC	TRBJ1-2	TRBV7-2	-
CAWSVGAYQPQHF	TGTGCCTGGAGTGTAGGGGCCTATCAGCCCCAGCATTTT	TRBJ1-5	TRBV30	-
CASSSGLRNEQYF	TGTGCCAGCAGCTCGGGACTAAGAAACGAGCAGTACTTC	TRBJ2-7	TRBV7-8	TRBD2
CASSLLGLTYGYTF	TGTGCCAGCAGCTTGCTGGGACTAACCTATGGCTACACCTTC	TRBJ1-2	TRBV7-9	-
CASSPGVGSPYEQYF	TGTGCCAGCAGCCCAGGGGTAGGCTCCCCCTACGAGCAGTACTTC	TRBJ2-7	TRBV11-3	-
CASKGLAGGQADTQYF	TGCGCCAGCAAGGGACTAGCGGGAGGACAGGCAGATACGCAGTATTTT	TRBJ2-3	TRBV5-1	TRBD2
CASSSGQEFYEQYF	TGTGCCAGCAGTTCGGGACAGGAGTTCTACGAGCAGTACTTC	TRBJ2-7	TRBV6-6	TRBD1
CASSFDFRNQPQHF	TGTGCCAGCAGCTTCGACTTTCGAAATCAGCCCCAGCATTTT	TRBJ1-5	TRBV5-8	-
CASSQPGGSYNEQFF	TGCGCCAGCAGCCAGCCGGGGGGCTCCTACAATGAGCAGTTCTTC	TRBJ2-1	TRBV4-3	TRBD2
CATRLVSGGTEAFF	TGTGCCACCCGCCTTGTATCGGGAGGCACTGAAGCTTTCTTT	TRBJ1-1	TRBV6-1	-
CASSPDRGIYGYTF	TGTGCCAGCAGCCCTGACAGGGGGATATATGGCTACACCTTC	TRBJ1-2	TRBV7-2	TRBD1
CASSDDTSSLGQFF	TGTGCCAGCAGTGATGATACTAGCTCCCTGGGGCAGTTCTTC	TRBJ2-1	TRBV2	-
CASSSGRVANSPLHF	TGTGCCAGCAGCTCCGGGCGGGTCGCAAATTCACCCCTCCACTTT	TRBJ1-6	TRBV7-8	-
CASSQDLGGDQPQHF	TGTGCCAGCAGCCAAGATCTAGGCGGGGATCAGCCCCAGCATTTT	TRBJ1-5	TRBV4-2	-
CASSYGRAPYNEQFF	TGTGCCAGCAGCTACGGGAGGGCCCCCTACAATGAGCAGTTCTTC	TRBJ2-1	TRBV2	TRBD2
CAISERGQDQPQHF	TGTGCCATCAGTGAACGGGGACAGGACCAGCCCCAGCATTTT	TRBJ1-5	TRBV10-3	TRBD1
CACSPGQGGYEQYF	TGTGCCTGTTCCCCAGGACAGGGTGGGTACGAGCAGTACTTC	TRBJ2-7	TRBV6-1	TRBD1
CASSLGTAGGEDTQYF	TGTGCCAGCAGTTTGGGGACGGCGGGGGGTGAGGATACGCAGTATTTT	TRBJ2-3	TRBV27	TRBD2
CASGESGDYNEQFF	TGTGCCAGCGGGGAGAGCGGGGACTACAATGAGCAGTTCTTC	TRBJ2-1	TRBV6-5	TRBD2
CASSLGLDPAYHYEQYF	TGTGCCAGCAGCCTGGGACTAGATCCCGCCTATCATTACGAGCAGTACTTC	TRBJ2-7	TRBV7-9	TRBD2
CASSQEGANQPQHF	TGCGCCAGCAGCCAAGAGGGGGCTAATCAGCCCCAGCATTTT	TRBJ1-5	TRBV4-1	-
CASSPTGQRNNSPLHF	TGTGCCAGCTCACCTACGGGACAGAGAAATAATTCACCCCTCCACTTT	TRBJ1-6	TRBV18	TRBD1
CASSLVTEETQYF	TGTGCCAGCAGCCTTGTGACTGAAGAGACCCAGTACTTC	TRBJ2-5	TRBV7-3	-
CASSGTYQPQHF	TGTGCCAGCAGTGGTACATATCAGCCCCAGCATTTT	TRBJ1-5	TRBV6-1	-
CASSWTGAAYEQYF	TGTGCCAGCAGTTGGACAGGGGCAGCGTACGAGCAGTACTTC	TRBJ2-7	TRBV6-5	TRBD1
CASSLGANRGREPQHF	TGCGCCAGCAGCTTGGGAGCGAACAGGGGCCGGGAGCCCCAGCATTTT	TRBJ1-5	TRBV5-1	TRBD1
CASIRPGYEQYF	TGTGCCAGCATCCGACCGGGGTACGAGCAGTACTTC	TRBJ2-7	TRBV2	-
CASSLGPGTGYTEAFF	TGTGCCAGCAGCTTAGGACCCGGGACAGGGTACACTGAAGCTTTCTTT	TRBJ1-1	TRBV11-2	TRBD1
CASSLEAGTNYGYTF	TGTGCCAGCAGCTTAGAGGCGGGGACTAACTATGGCTACACCTTC	TRBJ1-2	TRBV7-6	-
CASSPGQGDTEAFF	TGTGCCAGCAGTCCGGGACAGGGAGACACTGAAGCTTTCTTT	TRBJ1-1	TRBV2	TRBD1
CASSPGDRETQYF	TGCGCCAGCAGCCCCGGGGATCGGGAGACCCAGTACTTC	TRBJ2-5	TRBV5-1	-
CASSTQLAGGRVGVDTQYF	TGCGCCAGCAGCACCCAGCTAGCGGGAGGGCGTGTGGGTGTGGATACGCAGTATTTT	TRBJ2-3	TRBV5-1	TRBD2
CASSPFELYRGLHF	TGTGCCAGCAGCCCTTTTGAACTATATCGGGGCCTCCACTTT	TRBJ1-6	TRBV6-5	-
CASSLGLAGSTDTQYF	TGTGCCAGCAGCTTAGGCCTAGCGGGGTCCACAGATACGCAGTATTTT	TRBJ2-3	TRBV11-3	TRBD2
CASRPGNMNTEAFF	TGTGCCAGCAGACCAGGGAACATGAACACTGAAGCTTTCTTT	TRBJ1-1	TRBV11-2	-
CASSYFSRRGTEAFF	TGTGCCAGCAGTTACTTCTCTCGGAGGGGCACTGAAGCTTTCTTT	TRBJ1-1	TRBV6-6	-
CASSPTTETQYF	TGTGCCAGCAGTCCTACTACGGAGACCCAGTACTTC	TRBJ2-5	TRBV6-5	-
CSLAGRNEQYF	TGCAGTCTGGCGGGTCGCAACGAGCAGTACTTC	TRBJ2-7	TRBV20-1	-
CASSFLAGDRAGYTF	TGCGCCAGCAGCTTCCTGGCAGGGGACCGCGCGGGCTACACCTTC	TRBJ1-2	TRBV5-1	-
CASSVGLPGFNNSPLHF	TGTGCCAGCAGCGTAGGGCTTCCAGGCTTTAATAATTCACCCCTCCACTTT	TRBJ1-6	TRBV9	-
CASSAGYEQYF	TGTGCCAGCAGCGCCGGGTACGAGCAGTACTTC	TRBJ2-7	TRBV9	-
CASSILAPGTDTQYF	TGTGCCAGCAGCATCCTAGCGCCAGGCACAGATACGCAGTATTTT	TRBJ2-3	TRBV5-4	-
CASSLRREYNEQFF	TGTGCCAGCAGCTTGAGGCGGGAATACAATGAGCAGTTCTTC	TRBJ2-1	TRBV5-4	-
CASSFQPGQGPSGYTF	TGTGCCAGCAGTTTTCAACCGGGACAGGGGCCCTCGGGCTACACCTTC	TRBJ1-2	TRBV27	TRBD1
CASRAHGTRTTGTYEQYF	TGTGCCAGCAGGGCACACGGTACTCGTACTACTGGAACCTACGAGCAGTACTTC	TRBJ2-7	TRBV2	-
CASSSQRTDTQYF	TGTGCCAGCAGCTCCCAGAGGACAGATACGCAGTATTTT	TRBJ2-3	TRBV7-3	-
CASSGLAGAYEQYF	TGTGCCAGCAGTGGTCTAGCGGGAGCGTACGAGCAGTACTTC	TRBJ2-7	TRBV6-1	TRBD2
CASSESPRTGGYYGYTF	TGTGCCAGCAGCGAATCTCCCCGGACAGGGGGCTACTATGGCTACACCTTC	TRBJ1-2	TRBV2	TRBD1